The 18 T cell receptor beta chains presented below share a single source sample, sequenced in a study of blood T cell repertoires in COVID-19. Some clones are missing from TCRdb's copy, which holds only in-frame ones; the method was immunoSEQ multiplex PCR. Of about 120,000 clones in the sample, less than 90% were seen once. Sequenced input: peripheral blood. The source is a woman older than 75 with acute or convalescent COVID-19.

The chain has TRBV18 and TRBJ1-2, with D perhaps TRBD1 (6 bases). Germline values: CDR1 KGHSH, CDR2 LQKENI. The length of the CDR3 is 16 residues. Trimming shortened V by 1 base and J by 5 bases, and 17 bases separated the two germline ends. CDR3 nucleotides: TGTGCCAGCTCACCACTGGCGGGGGCGTACATATATGGCTACACCTTC. Amino acid sequence: CASSPLAGAYIYGYTF.

The chain carries TRBV6-5 and TRBJ1-1, with D perhaps TRBD1 (6 bases). The length of the CDR3 is 15 residues. The V end was cut by 4 bases, the J end by 2 bases, with 14 bases between. Per the germline V gene, CDR1 is MNHEY and CDR2 is SVGAGI. DNA for the CDR3: TGTGCCAGCAGTTCCCCCAGACAGGCCAACACTGAAGCTTTCTTT. This translates into CASSSPRQANTEAFF.

V and J are TRBV9 and TRBJ1-2; D not resolved. The CDR3 length is 16 residues. Germline V gene lookup returns CDR1 SGDLS and CDR2 YYNGEE. V was trimmed by 4 bases and J by 8 bases, leaving 24 bases between them. This CDR3 reads CASSKEESIRVLGYTF. CDR3 nucleotide sequence: TGTGCCAGCAGCAAGGAGGAGAGCATTCGGGTATTGGGCTACACCTTC.

The chain employs TRBV28 and TRBJ1-6, with 11 bases matching TRBD1. The CDR3 is made up of 13 amino acids. V trimming: 10 bases; J trimming: 10 bases; junction bases outside the gene matches: 6. Germline V gene lookup returns CDR1 MDHEN and CDR2 SYDVKM. The CDR3 here is CATRTGGGSPLHF. CDR3 DNA: TGTGCCACCCGGACAGGGGGCGGGTCACCCCTCCACTTT.

The chain couples TRBV10-3 to TRBJ1-1; 10 positions agree with TRBD1. The CDR3 contains 18 residues. Germline CDR1 is ENHRY and CDR2 is SYGVKD. V trimming: 6 bases; J trimming: 2 bases; junction bases outside the gene matches: 15. The chain's CDR3 is CAIRASPGQGRRNTEAFF. The CDR3, as DNA: TGTGCCATCAGAGCTTCGCCGGGACAGGGGAGGAGAAACACTGAAGCTTTCTTT.

This clone was seen more than once but under ten times. The chain employs TRBV3-1 (or the pseudogene TRBV3-2) and TRBJ1-1, with D maybe TRBD1 (5 bases). Germline CDR1 is LGHDT and CDR2 is YNNKEL (reference sequence). This CDR3 has 15 residues. With 1 base removed from V and 1 base from J, the gap between germline ends came to 10 bases. For the CDR3, the DNA is TGTGCCAGCAGCCAAGTACCCGGGGGGAACACTGAAGCTTTCTTT. This translates into CASSQVPGGNTEAFF.

The genes are TRBV2 and TRBJ2-7; maybe TRBD1 (6 bases). This CDR3 has 14 amino acids. Trimming removed 1 base at V and 3 bases at J, with 10 bases between. Germline loops: CDR1 SNHLY, CDR2 FYNNEI. CDR3 nucleotide sequence: TGTGCCAGCAGTGAAGGGGACATCGGCTACGAGCAGTACGTC. Translation gives CASSEGDIGYEQYV.

V is TRBV13 and J is TRBJ1-1; no reliable D call. The germline V gene encodes CDR1 PRHDT and CDR2 FYEKMQ (reference sequence). Trimming left V 4 bases short and J 1 base short, with 16 bases between. The length of the CDR3 is 16 residues. The CDR3 nucleotides are TGTGCCAGCAGCTCAACCACTGATAGGAGGAACACTGAAGCTTTCTTT. This codes for CASSSTTDRRNTEAFF.

V and J are TRBV24-1 and TRBJ1-4; a possible D gene is TRBD1 (6 bases). Per germline, CDR1 KGHDR and CDR2 SFDVKD. The V and J ends lost 3 bases and 8 bases respectively, with 12 bases between them. This CDR3 spans 14 amino acids. CDR3 nucleotide sequence: TGTGCCACCAGTGATGCCGGGACATTGGAAAAACTGTTTTTT. Its protein product is CATSDAGTLEKLFF.

The chain combines TRBV6-5 with TRBJ1-5; tentative D call: TRBD1 (5 bases). The CDR3 runs 14 residues. Germline V gene sequence: CDR1 MNHEY, CDR2 SVGAGI. The V and J ends lost 6 bases and 4 bases respectively, with 13 bases between them. CDR3 DNA: TGTGCCAGCAGCCGACAGACCGGGAATCAGCCCCAGCATTTT. Protein: CASSRQTGNQPQHF.

This chain uses TRBV10-3 with TRBJ1-3; 11 nucleotides align to TRBD1. V shed 2 bases and J 6 bases; nucleotides not matched to a gene: 3. Germline-derived CDR1 and CDR2 are ENHRY and SYGVKD. The length of the CDR3 is 15 residues. CDR3 residues: CAISERTGGANTIYF. CDR3 DNA sequence: TGTGCCATCAGTGAGCGGACAGGGGGCGCAAACACCATATATTTT.

The chain joins TRBV3-1 (or the pseudogene TRBV3-2) to TRBJ2-5; possibly TRBD2 for D (7 bases). This CDR3 has 15 amino acids. The V end lost 4 bases, the J end lost 6 bases, and 18 bases lay between the germline ends. Germline V gene sequence: CDR1 LGHDT, CDR2 YNNKEL (reference sequence). CDR3 DNA: TGTGCCAGCAGCCCCTCGGGGGGCCCGAGGAAGACCCAGTACTTC. Translated: CASSPSGGPRKTQYF.

This clone has a handful of counts. The genes are TRBV11-2 and TRBJ1-1; D uncertain. Germline V lookup: CDR1 SGHAT, CDR2 FQNNGV. The CDR3 loop spans 11 amino acids. The V gene lost 5 bases and the J gene lost 9 bases, with 10 bases spanning the gap. The CDR3 sequence is CASSTHKQAFF. CDR3 DNA: TGTGCCAGCAGCACCCATAAGCAAGCTTTCTTT.

In its sample, this clone was seen once. The J gene is TRBJ2-2, the V gene TRBV19, with D tentatively TRBD2 (7 bases). Germline V gene sequence: CDR1 LNHDA, CDR2 SQIVND (reference sequence). Between the trimmed V and J ends, which lost 1 base and 7 bases, there was a span of 13 bases. CDR3 length: 15 amino acids. The CDR3 region has the DNA TGTGCCAGTAGTATAGTACGGGGGGCTGGCGGGGAGCTGTTTTTT. It encodes CASSIVRGAGGELFF. Using reference TRBV19 and TRBJ2-2 for the parts outside the CDR3, the full variable domain is DGGITQSPKYLFRKEGQNVTLSCEQNLNHDAMYWYRQDPGQGLRLIYYSQIVNDFQKGDIAEGYSVSREKKESFPLTVTSAQKNPTAFYLCASSIVRGAGGELFFGEGSRLTVL.

The genes are TRBV19 and TRBJ1-2; D is uncertain. V was trimmed by 7 bases and J by 8 bases, leaving 8 bases between them. The CDR3 totals 10 residues. Germline CDR1 and CDR2: LNHDA and SQIVND (reference sequence). The DNA of the CDR3 is TGTGCCAGTACCCCTCCGGGCTACACCTTC. This sequence encodes CASTPPGYTF.

CDR3 amino acids: CSVAFHLRTTEAFF. CDR3 nucleotides: TGCAGCGTTGCGTTCCATCTACGAACCACTGAAGCTTTCTTT. The chain links TRBV29-1 to TRBJ1-1; D uncertain. This CDR3 is 14 amino acids long. Germline loops: CDR1 SQVTM, CDR2 ANQGSEA. Trimming shortened V by 4 bases and J by 4 bases, and 16 bases separated the two germline ends.

The DNA of the CDR3 is TGTGCCAGCAGCTGCCTACAGGGGGCGGAGGTATGGAATCAGCCCCAGCATTTT. Amino acids: CASSCLQGAEVWNQPQHF. The chain uses TRBV5-7 and TRBJ1-5; 9 bases line up with TRBD1. TRBV5-7 is marked as an open reading frame, function uncertain. The length of the CDR3 is 18 residues. J lost 4 bases, V lost 3 bases, and 14 bases had no gene match.

The chain links TRBV7-2 to TRBJ1-1; 7 bases fit TRBD1. The CDR3 length is 13 residues. Looked up from germline, CDR1 is SGHTA and CDR2 is FQGNSA. Trimming cost V 5 bases and J 3 bases; bases outside gene matches: 3. The CDR3 protein is CASSPDRDTEAFF. DNA of the CDR3: TGTGCCAGCAGCCCCGACAGGGACACTGAAGCTTTCTTT.